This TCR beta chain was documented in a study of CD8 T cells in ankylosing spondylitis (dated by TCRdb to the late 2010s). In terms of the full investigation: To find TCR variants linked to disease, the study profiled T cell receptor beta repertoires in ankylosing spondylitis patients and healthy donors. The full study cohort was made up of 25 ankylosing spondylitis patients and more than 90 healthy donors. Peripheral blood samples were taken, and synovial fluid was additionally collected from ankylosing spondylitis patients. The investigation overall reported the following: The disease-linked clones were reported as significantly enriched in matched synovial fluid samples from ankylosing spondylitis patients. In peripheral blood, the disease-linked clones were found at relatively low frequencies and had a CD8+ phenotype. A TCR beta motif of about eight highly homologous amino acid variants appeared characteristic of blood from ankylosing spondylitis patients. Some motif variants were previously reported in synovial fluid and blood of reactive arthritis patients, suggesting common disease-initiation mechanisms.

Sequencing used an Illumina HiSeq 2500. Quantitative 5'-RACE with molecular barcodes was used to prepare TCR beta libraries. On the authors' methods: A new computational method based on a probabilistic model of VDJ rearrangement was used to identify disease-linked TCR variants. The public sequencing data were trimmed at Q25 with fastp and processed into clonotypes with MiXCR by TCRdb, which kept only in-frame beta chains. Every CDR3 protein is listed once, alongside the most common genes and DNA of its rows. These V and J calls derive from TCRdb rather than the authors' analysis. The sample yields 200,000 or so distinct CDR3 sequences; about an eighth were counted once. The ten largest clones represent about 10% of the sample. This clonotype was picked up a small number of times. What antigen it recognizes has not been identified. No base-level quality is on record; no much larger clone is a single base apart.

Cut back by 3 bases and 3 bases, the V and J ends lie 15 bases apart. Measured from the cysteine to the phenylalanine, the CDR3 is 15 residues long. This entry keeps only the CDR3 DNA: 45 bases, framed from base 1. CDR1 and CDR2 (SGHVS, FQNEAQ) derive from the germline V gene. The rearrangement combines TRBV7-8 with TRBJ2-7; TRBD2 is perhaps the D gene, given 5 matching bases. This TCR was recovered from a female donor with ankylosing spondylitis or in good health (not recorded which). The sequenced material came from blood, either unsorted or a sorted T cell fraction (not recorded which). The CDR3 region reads CASSFESPAVYEQYF. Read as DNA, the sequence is TGTGCCAGCAGCTTCGAGTCGCCAGCGGTCTACGAGCAGTACTTC.